What follows are 31 T cell receptor beta chains derived from one specimen sequenced in a study of shared clonotypes between healthy human individuals. The assay was immunoSEQ multiplex PCR, and TCRdb's table has in-frame clones only and misses some. The sample records around 560,000 clones, about 95% being singletons. Naivety among CD8 cells was defined by CD45RO negativity and positive CCR7 selection, thereby excluding terminally differentiated effector memory CD45RA+ cells. The specimen was naive CD8+ T cells sorted from blood. Receptors were obtained from a woman aged 30 to 39 in good health.

This chain connects TRBV7-9 to TRBJ2-3; D might be TRBD2 (5 bases). Germline loops: CDR1 SEHNR, CDR2 FQNEAQ (reference sequence). V was pared by 3 bases and J by 0 bases, with 13 bases between. There are 16 residues in the CDR3. CDR3 sequence (DNA): TGTGCCAGCAGCTTGAGGCGAGGGAACAGCACAGATACGCAGTATTTT. Its translation: CASSLRRGNSTDTQYF. Combining the CDR3 with reference TRBV7-9 and TRBJ2-3 gives the whole variable domain DTGVSQNPRHKITKRGQNVTFRCDPISEHNRLYWYRQTLGQGPEFLTYFQNEAQLEKSRLLSDRFSAERPKGSFSTLEIQRTEQGDSAMYLCASSLRRGNSTDTQYFGPGTRLTVL.

The chain joins TRBV10-3 to TRBJ2-4, with D unclear. CDR1 ENHRY and CDR2 SYGVKD come from the germline V gene. The CDR3 covers 15 residues. With 0 bases removed from V and 6 bases from J, the gap between germline ends came to 12 bases. This CDR3 reads CAISESELLGNIQYF. The CDR3 coding sequence is TGTGCCATCAGTGAGTCCGAGTTATTGGGAAACATTCAGTACTTC.

Comments on this clone: Within the sample, other DNA sequences also encode this same CDR3. In nucleotides, the CDR3 is TGTGCCAGCAGCTCAGGCACCGGGGAGCTGTTTTTT. Translation gives CASSSGTGELFF. The rearrangement links TRBV5-6 to TRBJ2-2, with D unclear. V lost 3 bases and J 4 bases, leaving 4 bases between the germline ends. Per germline, CDR1 SGHDT and CDR2 YYEEEE. There are 12 residues in the CDR3.

The rearrangement uses TRBV27 and TRBJ2-7; D might be TRBD1 (6 bases). The CDR3 runs to 15 residues. Between the trimmed V and J ends, which lost 1 base and 1 base, there was a span of 11 bases. Germline CDR1 MNHEY, CDR2 SMNVEV (reference sequence). The CDR3 DNA is TGTGCCAGCAGTTTATTGGGACATGCTTCCTACGAGCAGTACTTC. This sequence encodes CASSLLGHASYEQYF.

The V and J genes are TRBV5-8 and TRBJ1-4; D gene uncertain. Trimming removed 3 bases from V and 3 bases from J, with 9 bases in between. This CDR3 region has 14 residues. CDR1 is SGHTS, CDR2 YDEGEE, per germline. CDR3 residues: CASSYRAPNEKLFF. CDR3 DNA sequence: TGTGCCAGCAGCTATAGGGCTCCTAATGAAAAACTGTTTTTT.

The chain joins TRBV4-1 to TRBJ2-2, with D hard to call. Trimming pared 6 bases from V and 3 bases from J, leaving 14 bases between. The germline CDR1 and CDR2 sequences are MGHRA and YSYEKL. The CDR3 covers 15 residues. In DNA form, the CDR3 reads TGCGCCAGCAGGGCTACAGTATCGTACACCGGGGAGCTGTTTTTT. Translation: CASRATVSYTGELFF.

This chain joins TRBV11-2 and TRBJ2-3, with 12 bases matching TRBD2. CDR3 length: 20 amino acids. The trim removed 0 bases at V and 1 base at J, leaving 11 bases unmatched. Germline V gene lookup returns CDR1 SGHAT and CDR2 FQNNGV. DNA for the CDR3: TGTGCCAGCAGCTTAGAGCTAGCGGGGGGGACGGGTTACGGCACAGATACGCAGTATTTT. Amino acid sequence: CASSLELAGGTGYGTDTQYF.

The chain has TRBV27 and TRBJ1-6; possibly TRBD1 for D (5 bases). V gave up 6 bases and J gave up 6 bases, with 15 bases separating them. There are 15 residues in the CDR3. Germline-derived CDR1 and CDR2 are MNHEY and SMNVEV (reference sequence). The CDR3 nucleotides are TGTGCCAGCAGGATCACGGGGCAGGCTAATTCACCCCTCCACTTT. Protein product: CASRITGQANSPLHF.

V is TRBV28 and J is TRBJ2-1; 9 bases are shared with TRBD1. The ends lost 1 base at V and 6 bases at J; junction bases unmatched: 7. This CDR3 is built from 16 residues. Germline assignment: CDR1 MDHEN and CDR2 SYDVKM. CDR3 sequence reads: CASSLSYRGLLNEQFF. The CDR3 DNA reads as TGTGCCAGCAGTTTATCTTACAGGGGGCTACTCAATGAGCAGTTCTTC.

J is TRBJ2-1 and V is TRBV28; D may be TRBD1 (6 bases). From germline, CDR1 is MDHEN and CDR2 SYDVKM. Trimming took off 5 bases at V and 9 bases at J, with 17 bases between the two ends. The CDR3 covers 14 residues. The CDR3 protein is CASSPTGSTGEQFF. In DNA, the CDR3 is TGTGCCAGCAGTCCTACAGGGAGCACGGGTGAGCAGTTCTTC.

The CDR3 DNA sequence: TGTGCCAGCAGGCCGGACTGGAGCTCCTACAATGAGCAGTTCTTC. This translates into CASRPDWSSYNEQFF. The V gene is TRBV7-9, the J gene TRBJ2-1, with a tentative D call TRBD2 (5 bases). Trimming removed 6 bases from V and 0 bases from J, with 12 bases in between. The CDR3 has 15 residues. In germline, CDR1 is SEHNR, CDR2 FQNEAQ (reference sequence).

The chain employs TRBV6-1 and TRBJ2-7; D tentatively fits TRBD1 or TRBD2 (5 bases each). Deletions cut 2 bases from V and 0 bases from J, with 14 bases between. The CDR3 contains 16 residues. Per germline, CDR1 MNHNS and CDR2 SASEGT. CDR3 sequence (DNA): TGTGCCAGCAGTGAAAAGGGGCGGAGGCTCTCCTACGAGCAGTACTTC. It is translated as CASSEKGRRLSYEQYF.

Regarding this clone: This sample also contains other DNA sequences that code for the same CDR3. The gene calls are TRBV5-4 and TRBJ2-5; D remains ambiguous. This CDR3 comprises 13 residues. Deletions cut 0 bases from V and 5 bases from J, with 8 bases between. Per germline, CDR1 SGHNT and CDR2 YYREEE (reference sequence). The DNA of the CDR3 is TGTGCCAGCAGCTTGGAGAGTGACGAGACCCAGTACTTC. Translating it yields CASSLESDETQYF.

V gene TRBV4-2 combines with J gene TRBJ2-7; TRBD2 agrees at 14 bases. The CDR3 sequence is 19 residues long. Germline CDR1 reads LGHNA; CDR2 reads YNFKEQ. The V segment lost 4 bases and the J segment 1 base; nucleotides outside the gene matches: 12. CDR3: CASSLLPTSGRERSYEQYF. The CDR3 DNA sequence: TGTGCCAGCAGCCTCCTCCCGACTAGCGGGAGGGAAAGGTCCTACGAGCAGTACTTC.

The J gene is TRBJ2-6, the V gene TRBV5-6; no firm D call. The germline V gene encodes CDR1 SGHDT and CDR2 YYEEEE. The length of the CDR3 is 17 residues. Trimming removed 0 bases from V and 0 bases from J, with 10 bases in between. The CDR3 here is CASSLGRGYSGANVLTF. In nucleotides, the CDR3 is TGTGCCAGCAGCTTGGGACGTGGATACTCTGGGGCCAACGTCCTGACTTTC.

This clone was recorded once. V and J are TRBV5-1 and TRBJ1-1; 9 bases align to TRBD1. Germline V CDR1 and CDR2: SGHRS, YFSETQ. This CDR3 has 17 amino acids. V trimming: 4 bases; J trimming: 1 base; junction bases outside the gene matches: 11. The CDR3 protein is CASSQPRTGEGNTEAFF. The CDR3 DNA reads as TGCGCCAGCAGCCAACCAAGGACAGGGGAAGGGAACACTGAAGCTTTCTTT.

V usage is TRBV29-1 and J usage is TRBJ2-7; unclear D gene. The V end lost 8 bases, the J end lost 1 base, and 15 bases lay between the germline ends. The CDR3 spans 13 residues. The germline CDR1 and CDR2 sequences are SQVTM and ANQGSEA. CDR3 in DNA: TGCAGCACCACTCGCGCAGGTTCCTACGAGCAGTACTTC. It is translated as CSTTRAGSYEQYF.

CDR3 nucleotide sequence: TGTGCCAGCAGCAAAGGAGGGTGCGACAGGGGCGACTCCTACGAGCAGTACTTC. Translating it yields CASSKGGCDRGDSYEQYF. The rearrangement links TRBV21-1 to TRBJ2-7; the table names TRBD1, a call not compared with the DNA. TRBV21-1 is a listed pseudogene. The CDR3 consists of 18 residues.

In its sample, this clone was seen once. This chain connects TRBV29-1 to TRBJ1-2; no definite D call. The CDR3 loop spans 11 amino acids. Germline CDR1 reads SQVTM; CDR2 reads ANQGSEA. Trimming took 0 bases from V and 3 from J, leaving 2 bases between them. CDR3 protein: CSVEEDYGYTF. The CDR3, as DNA: TGCAGCGTTGAAGAAGACTATGGCTACACCTTC.

This chain's CDR3 is CASRQGRGETQYF. CDR3 DNA sequence: TGTGCCAGTAGACAGGGGAGGGGGGAGACCCAGTACTTC. This chain uses TRBV19 with TRBJ2-5; possibly TRBD1 or TRBD2 for D (7 bases each). In germline, CDR1 is LNHDA, CDR2 SQIVND (reference sequence). Trimming took 6 bases from V and 5 from J, leaving 13 bases between them. This CDR3 has 13 residues.

As regards this clone: Other DNA sequences of this sample code for an identical CDR3. V is TRBV9 and J is TRBJ2-7, with TRBD2 as a possible D gene (6 bases). Germline CDR1 is SGDLS and CDR2 is YYNGEE. Trimming took off 5 bases at V and 2 bases at J, with 11 bases between the two ends. The CDR3 totals 13 residues. CDR3 DNA sequence: TGTGCCAGCAGTGCCGGGACTGCCTACGAGCAGTACTTC. It yields the protein CASSAGTAYEQYF.

This sequence joins TRBV6-5 and TRBJ2-5; D is possibly TRBD1 or TRBD2 (6 bases each). Germline V lookup: CDR1 MNHEY, CDR2 SVGAGI. This CDR3 spans 15 amino acids. The V end lost 7 bases, the J end lost 5 bases, and 20 bases lay between the germline ends. The CDR3 nucleotides are TGTGCCAGCAAAAGCTCCCCGGGGGCGTGGGAGACCCAGTACTTC. Its protein product is CASKSSPGAWETQYF.

The V call is TRBV25-1, the J call TRBJ2-3; possibly TRBD1 or TRBD2 for D (6 bases each). V was pared by 3 bases and J by 4 bases, with 20 bases between. The CDR3 length is 17 residues. Looked up from germline, CDR1 is MGHDK and CDR2 is SYGVNS. The CDR3 nucleotides are TGTGCCAGCAGTGATCGGAGGGCAGGGGTGAGGGCAGATACGCAGTATTTT. Protein: CASSDRRAGVRADTQYF.

This sequence joins TRBV15 and TRBJ2-5; 9 bases align to TRBD2. The CDR3 has 19 amino acids. The V segment lost 3 bases and the J segment 3 bases; nucleotides outside the gene matches: 17. Germline V gene data show CDR1 as LNHNV and CDR2 as YYDKDF (reference sequence). Here the CDR3 reads CATSSWGGVSGRGEETQYF. In nucleotides, the CDR3 is TGTGCCACCAGCAGTTGGGGAGGGGTTAGCGGGAGAGGTGAAGAGACCCAGTACTTC.

The rearrangement joins TRBV19 to TRBJ2-5, with 8 bases identical to TRBD2. The J segment lost 5 bases and the V segment lost 1 base, leaving 12 bases of the junction unmatched. The CDR3 length is 17 residues. The germline gives CDR1 LNHDA, CDR2 SQIVND (reference sequence). The CDR3 DNA follows: TGTGCCAGTAGTATAGGTACGGGAGCGGGGGTCGGCGAGACCCAGTACTTC. Translating gives CASSIGTGAGVGETQYF.

V and J are TRBV7-9 and TRBJ2-1; D remains unclear. The germline CDR1 and CDR2 sequences are SEHNR and FQNEAQ (reference sequence). CDR3 length: 14 residues. Trimming left V 1 base short and J 8 bases short, with 12 bases between. CDR3 residues: CASSLVLGTDEQFF. The CDR3 DNA follows: TGTGCCAGCAGCTTAGTTCTGGGTACGGATGAGCAGTTCTTC.

CDR3 protein: CASSLQTGGDEQFF. The CDR3 DNA is TGCGCCAGCAGCTTGCAAACAGGGGGCGATGAGCAGTTCTTC. The chain uses TRBV5-1 and TRBJ2-1; TRBD1 agrees at 9 bases. The germline CDR1 and CDR2 sequences are SGHRS and YFSETQ. The V gene end was trimmed by 1 base and the J gene end by 8 bases; junction bases not matched to a gene: 4. The CDR3 is made up of 14 amino acids. The variable domain in full, with the rest retrieved from reference TRBV5-1 and TRBJ2-1, is KAGVTQTPRYLIKTRGQQVTLSCSPISGHRSVSWYQQTPGQGLQFLFEYFSETQRNKGNFPGRFSGRQFSNSRSEMNVSTLELGDSALYLCASSLQTGGDEQFFGPGTRLTVL.

The CDR3: CASRPGAYNEQFF. The DNA for the CDR3 is TGTGCCAGCCGCCCGGGGGCATATAATGAGCAGTTCTTC. The chain carries TRBV27 and TRBJ2-1, with D possibly called TRBD1 or TRBD2 (6 bases each). The CDR3 totals 13 residues. Germline V gene data show CDR1 as MNHEY and CDR2 as SMNVEV (reference sequence). The ends were cut back, 8 bases at V and 7 bases at J, with 15 bases in the middle.

The CDR3 is CASSGLAGEQYF. In DNA form, the CDR3 reads TGTGCCAGTAGCGGACTAGCGGGGGAGCAGTACTTC. V gene TRBV19 combines with J gene TRBJ2-5, with TRBD2 matching 13 bases. With V trimmed by 6 bases and J by 11 bases, 3 bases remained unmatched. The CDR3 consists of 12 residues. CDR1 and CDR2 from the germline V gene are LNHDA and SQIVND (reference sequence).

This clone was recorded once. The V gene is TRBV5-4, the J gene TRBJ2-7; no clear D. Germline V lookup: CDR1 SGHNT, CDR2 YYREEE (reference sequence). This CDR3 contains 11 residues. Trimming took 1 base from V and 7 from J, leaving 6 bases between them. In DNA form, the CDR3 reads TGTGCCAGCAGCTTGTTCGAGGAGCAGTACTTC. Protein product: CASSLFEEQYF.

This rearrangement joins TRBV7-8 to TRBJ1-1; D may be TRBD1 (5 bases). V lost 5 bases to trimming and J lost 0 bases, with 16 bases between them. The CDR3 loop spans 16 amino acids. Per germline, CDR1 SGHVS and CDR2 FQNEAQ. The CDR3 sequence: CASSPGVGLMNTEAFF. The CDR3 DNA reads TGTGCCAGCAGCCCGGGGGTCGGACTTATGAACACTGAAGCTTTCTTT. Looking up the rest from reference TRBV7-8 and TRBJ1-1 gives the full variable domain: GAGVSQSPRYKVAKRGQDVALRCDPISGHVSLFWYQQALGQGPEFLTYFQNEAQLDKSGLPSDRFFAERPEGSVSTLKIQRTQQEDSAVYLCASSPGVGLMNTEAFFGQGTRLTVV.